The source of this T cell receptor beta chain is a study of blood T cell repertoires in COVID-19. Study context: Italy, Spain and the United States were the sources of the convalescent and acute COVID-19 samples.

Repertoires were generated with immunoSEQ multiplex PCR, while TCRdb's copy carries only in-frame clones and drops some. The sample has some 80,000 clones, around four fifths seen once. This sequence originates from a man in his sixties with COVID-19, enrolled during active disease. Sequences were obtained from peripheral blood.

DNA for the CDR3: TGTGCCGGGGTAGGACAGGCGAGTAATTCACCCCTCCACTTT. Amino acid sequence: CAGVGQASNSPLHF. The V call is TRBV30, the J call TRBJ1-6; 7 bases map to TRBD1. The V gene end was trimmed by 8 bases and the J gene end by 6 bases; junction bases not matched to a gene: 10. Per germline, CDR1 GTSNPN and CDR2 SVGIG (reference sequence). This CDR3 has 14 amino acids.